This is a list of T cell receptor beta chains from one sample in a study of low-dose radiotherapy and immunotherapy resistance in tumors. TCRdb re-derived calls from the reads in MiXCR, one entry per CDR3 protein. The sample has some 53,000 distinct CDR3 sequences; around 34% are singletons. The specimen was PBMCs, collected after low-dose radiotherapy plus immunotherapy. The receptor set was obtained from a male donor with rectosigmoid adenocarcinoma. Both conserved end residues are part of each CDR3.

j_call v_call cdr3_aa
TRBJ2-1 TRBV7-6 CASSLARGSSYNEQFF
TRBJ1-6 TRBV30 CAWSLMDSPLHF
TRBJ2-7 TRBV10-3 CAITRAEGHEQYF
TRBJ1-1 TRBV7-9 CASSLEAEGGAFF
TRBJ1-1 TRBV19 CASTERQGSNTEAFF
TRBJ2-7 TRBV5-4 CASSGDMFSYEQYF
TRBJ2-1 TRBV2 CASSEVGDYNEQFF
TRBJ2-7 TRBV28 CASSEYGNRYEQYF
TRBJ2-7 TRBV28 CASSTWTGVSSYEQYF
TRBJ2-3 TRBV7-2 CASSPIGNSYTDTQYF
TRBJ1-2 TRBV7-2 CASSAGTGFYGYTF
TRBJ2-1 TRBV5-6 CATTPRGRNEQFF
TRBJ1-4 TRBV6-2/TRBV6-3 CAISESRRNEKLFF
TRBJ2-3 TRBV10-2 CASSERETDTQYF
TRBJ1-1 TRBV7-2 CASSSTGARVGMNTEAFF
TRBJ2-7 TRBV28 CASSMTTSGLEQYF
TRBJ2-5 TRBV28 CASSFKGAWGETQYF
TRBJ2-7 TRBV28 CASSLSVGQGSSYEQYF
TRBJ2-1 TRBV4-1 CASRPGAGGNEQFF
TRBJ2-3 TRBV12-3/TRBV12-4 CASSLWGWGTDTQYF
TRBJ1-5 TRBV7-9 CASSLENQPQHF
TRBJ2-7 TRBV4-3 CASSQGHSYEQYF
TRBJ2-1 TRBV28 CASRGSGTLVDFF
TRBJ1-1 TRBV12-3/TRBV12-4 CASSFVKGRTEAFF
TRBJ1-1 TRBV27 CASSLGTEAFF
TRBJ2-2 TRBV20-1 CSAVPGSGDTGELFF
TRBJ2-5 TRBV28 CASSVGGILETQYF
TRBJ2-1 TRBV7-9 CASTQGGFSYNEQFF
TRBJ2-5 TRBV6-2/TRBV6-3 CASRPWQGAQYF